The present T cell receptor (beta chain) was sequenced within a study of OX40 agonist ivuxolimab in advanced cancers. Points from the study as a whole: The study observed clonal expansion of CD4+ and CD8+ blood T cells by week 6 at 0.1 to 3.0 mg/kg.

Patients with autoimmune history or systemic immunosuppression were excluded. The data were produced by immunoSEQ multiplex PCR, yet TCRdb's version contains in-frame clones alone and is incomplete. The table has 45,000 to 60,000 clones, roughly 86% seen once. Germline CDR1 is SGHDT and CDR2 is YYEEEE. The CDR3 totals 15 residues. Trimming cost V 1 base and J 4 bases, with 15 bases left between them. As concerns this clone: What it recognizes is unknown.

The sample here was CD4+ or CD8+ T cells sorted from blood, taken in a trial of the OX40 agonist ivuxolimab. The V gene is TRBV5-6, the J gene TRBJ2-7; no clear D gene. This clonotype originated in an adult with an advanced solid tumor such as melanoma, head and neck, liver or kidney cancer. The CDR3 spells CASSLFGQYPYEQYF. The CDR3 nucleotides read TGTGCCAGCAGCTTGTTCGGCCAATACCCTTACGAGCAGTACTTC.